This T cell receptor (beta chain) was observed in a study of T cells in Graves' hyperthyroidism and ophthalmopathy. At least ten counts were recorded for this clonotype. The TCR beta CDR3 regions underwent amplification using RNA transcripts as the source. The TCR CDR3 first-round RT-PCR relied on the HTBI primer set. A single record per CDR3 protein comes from TCRdb applying MiXCR to the multiplex PCR reads. The repertoire includes some 500,000 distinct CDR3 sequences, approximately 25% of them detected once, and about 10% sits in the top ten. The CDR3 loop spans 14 amino acids. CDR1 is SGHDN, CDR2 FVKESK, per germline. V lost 3 bases and J lost 7, with 13 bases in between.

The origin of this receptor is a woman under 40 with Graves' ophthalmopathy. Sequencing input: blood. The V gene is TRBV14, the J gene TRBJ1-3; a weak D match, TRBD1 (6 bases). CDR3 coding DNA: TGTGCCAGCAGCCACACCAGGGGACGTAACACCATATATTTT. Its translation: CASSHTRGRNTIYF.